A single sample gave rise to the 7 T cell receptor beta chains below, sequenced in a study of blood T cell repertoires in COVID-19. Method: immunoSEQ multiplex PCR; TCRdb's copy keeps in-frame clones and lacks some. Here the sample spans under 250,000 clones, 82% being singletons. What was sequenced was peripheral blood. All receptors come from a woman in her 70s with COVID-19, enrolled during active disease.

The J gene is TRBJ2-7, the V gene TRBV7-2, with D unresolved. Trimming took off 1 base at V and 4 bases at J, with 14 bases between the two ends. This CDR3 region has 15 residues. Looked up from germline, CDR1 is SGHTA and CDR2 is FQGNSA. The CDR3 sequence is CASSLEPAAGYEQYF. CDR3 DNA: TGTGCCAGCAGCTTAGAACCAGCTGCAGGTTACGAGCAGTACTTC.

The chain joins TRBV3-1 (or the pseudogene TRBV3-2) to TRBJ2-1; the match to TRBD2 covers 7 bases. This CDR3 is 21 amino acids long. Germline V gene lookup returns CDR1 LGHDT and CDR2 YNNKEL (reference sequence). Losses at the gene ends were 4 bases for V and 0 bases for J; bases not matched to a gene: 21. CDR3 region: CASSLWGTGGLVPCSYNEQFF. The CDR3, as DNA: TGTGCCAGCAGCCTGTGGGGTACGGGAGGACTCGTACCTTGCTCCTACAATGAGCAGTTCTTC.

In its sample, this clone was seen a few times. The chain joins TRBV19 to TRBJ2-7, with no clear D. The CDR3 runs 15 residues. V was cut by 2 bases and J by 2 bases, with 13 bases left in between. From germline, CDR1 is LNHDA and CDR2 SQIVND (reference sequence). The DNA for the CDR3 is TGTGCCAGTAGTATATTAGCTCACGCGACCTACGAGCAGTACTTC. Protein sequence: CASSILAHATYEQYF.

DNA of the CDR3: TGTGCCAGCAGCCAAGTTACAAGCAATCAGCCCCAGCATTTT. Amino acids: CASSQVTSNQPQHF. This chain joins TRBV3-1 (or the pseudogene TRBV3-2) and TRBJ1-5; D ambiguous. The V end was cut by 1 base, the J end by 1 base, with 5 bases between. The CDR3 consists of 14 residues. Germline V gives CDR1 LGHDT, CDR2 YNNKEL (reference sequence).

The chain combines TRBV24-1 with TRBJ1-1; D gene uncertain. The CDR3 has 12 amino acids. CDR1 and CDR2 (germline): KGHDR, SFDVKD. V lost 3 bases and J lost 5, with 6 bases in between. CDR3: CATSDPGTEAFF. Here the CDR3 DNA reads TGTGCCACCAGTGATCCCGGGACTGAAGCTTTCTTT.

The chain recombines TRBV2 with TRBJ2-5, with 11 bases aligning to TRBD2. With V trimmed by 6 bases and J by 4 bases, 7 bases remained unmatched. Germline V CDR1 and CDR2: SNHLY, FYNNEI. This CDR3 spans 15 amino acids. The DNA of the CDR3 is TGTGCCAGCAGCGATAGCGGGAGGGTCGGAGAGACCCAGTACTTC. Encoded protein: CASSDSGRVGETQYF.

DNA of the CDR3: TGTGCCAGCGGCACAGGGCAAAGTTCCGGGGAGCTGTTTTTT. Amino acid sequence: CASGTGQSSGELFF. The chain has TRBV11-3 and TRBJ2-2; D is possibly TRBD1 (6 bases). The germline V gene has CDR1 SGHNT and CDR2 YENEEA. This CDR3 region has 14 residues. Deletions cut 8 bases from V and 6 bases from J, with 16 bases between.